The rows below give T cell receptor beta chains drawn from one sample of a study of shared clonotypes between healthy human individuals. The protocol was immunoSEQ multiplex PCR, while the TCRdb copy is restricted to in-frame clones and leaves out a portion. This repertoire shows 1.5 million to 1.9 million clones, 95% to 99% found once; its top ten account for less than 0.55%. The specimen sequenced was naive CD4+ T cells sorted from blood. The receptors here all came from a man aged 30 to 39 in good health. CDR3s include the opening cysteine and the closing phenylalanine or tryptophan. Each record gives: V gene, J gene, D gene, clone size, CDR3 protein, CDR3 DNA. A D gene is named only where the DNA matches it firmly. Where a row states a size, it is once, few, many or the class of an expanded clone; other rows omit it.

>TRBV7-9|TRBJ2-3|TRBD1|NA
CASSSRTGSSSTDTQYF
TGTGCCAGCAGCTCGAGGACAGGATCCTCTAGCACAGATACGCAGTATTTT
>TRBV5-1|TRBJ2-7|NA|NA
CASSLGGFDYEQYF
TGCGCCAGCAGCTTAGGGGGTTTCGACTACGAGCAGTACTTC
>TRBV15|TRBJ1-5|NA|NA
CATSRDYGLTGDLNSNQPQHF
TGTGCCACCAGCAGAGATTACGGCTTGACAGGAGACCTCAATAGCAATCAGCCCCAGCATTTT
>TRBV20-1|TRBJ2-7|NA|once
CSARRVYEQYF
TGCAGTGCCCGCCGCGTCTACGAGCAGTACTTC
>TRBV7-9|TRBJ1-5|NA|NA
CASSLLVDQPQHF
TGTGCCAGCAGCTTATTGGTGGATCAGCCCCAGCATTTT
>TRBV27|TRBJ2-3|TRBD2|NA
CASSWGLAAQDTQYF
TGTGCCAGCAGCTGGGGCCTAGCGGCTCAGGATACGCAGTATTTT
>TRBV5-4|TRBJ1-2|NA|NA
CASSSRTVNYGYTF
TGTGCCAGCAGCTCTCGGACGGTTAACTATGGCTACACCTTC
>TRBV18|TRBJ2-1|NA|NA
CASSPPGRNYNEQFF
TGTGCCAGCTCACCACCGGGGCGGAATTACAATGAGCAGTTCTTC
>TRBV12-5|TRBJ2-1|TRBD1|NA
CASGLPQGQEDRSTNNEQFF
TGTGCTAGTGGTTTACCCCAAGGACAGGAGGACCGCAGCACAAACAATGAGCAGTTCTTC
>TRBV5-4|TRBJ2-7|TRBD2|NA
CASSRGLAVYEQYF
TGTGCCAGCAGCAGGGGACTAGCGGTCTACGAGCAGTACTTC
>TRBV7-2|TRBJ2-3|NA|NA
CASSLAGQGTQYF
TGTGCCAGCAGCTTAGCGGGGCAGGGGACGCAGTATTTT
>TRBV4-3|TRBJ2-3|NA|NA
CASRVGLAEIGTDTQYF
TGCGCCAGCAGGGTGGGGTTAGCGGAAATAGGGACAGATACGCAGTATTTT
>TRBV11-2|TRBJ2-1|NA|NA
CASSLDDSYNEQFF
TGTGCCAGCAGCTTAGACGACTCCTACAATGAGCAGTTCTTC
>TRBV14|TRBJ2-3|NA|NA
CASSQGRQYTQYF
TGTGCCAGCAGCCAAGGGAGGCAGTATACGCAGTATTTT
>TRBV16|TRBJ1-2|NA|NA
CASSPRDNNNYGYTF
TGTGCCAGCAGCCCCCGGGACAATAATAACTATGGCTACACCTTC
>TRBV7-8|TRBJ2-4|NA|once
CASSSGVAKNIQYF
TGTGCCAGCAGCTCGGGCGTAGCCAAAAACATTCAGTACTTC
>TRBV30|TRBJ2-7|TRBD1|NA
CAWSVWDRAYEQYF
TGTGCCTGGAGTGTATGGGACAGAGCCTACGAGCAGTACTTC
>TRBV7-9|TRBJ2-5|NA|NA
CASSLIVGPLQETQYF
TGTGCCAGCAGCTTAATCGTTGGTCCCCTCCAAGAGACCCAGTACTTC
>TRBV5-4|TRBJ2-6|NA|NA
CASSSRKGGSSGANVLTF
TGTGCCAGCAGCTCGCGGAAGGGGGGTAGCTCTGGGGCCAACGTCCTGACTTTC
>TRBV11-3|TRBJ2-5|NA|NA
CASRKGGGETQYF
TGTGCCAGCAGAAAGGGCGGTGGGGAGACCCAGTACTTC
>TRBV7-8|TRBJ2-7|NA|NA
CASSLVLAPKSYEQYF
TGTGCCAGCAGCTTAGTTTTGGCACCTAAATCCTACGAGCAGTACTTC
>TRBV30|TRBJ2-2|NA|NA
CAWKGLHTGELFF
TGTGCCTGGAAAGGTCTGCACACCGGGGAGCTGTTTTTT
>TRBV15|TRBJ2-7|TRBD1|NA
CATSRDFMGQGGYEQYF
TGTGCCACCAGCAGAGATTTTATGGGACAGGGGGGATACGAGCAGTACTTC
>TRBV7-9|TRBJ1-1|TRBD1|NA
CASSQSGGSEAFF
TGTGCCAGCAGCCAATCAGGGGGCTCTGAAGCTTTCTTT
>TRBV30|TRBJ1-1|NA|NA
CAWSVLVTGNTEAFF
TGTGCCTGGAGTGTACTTGTGACGGGCAACACTGAAGCTTTCTTT
>TRBV30|TRBJ1-5|TRBD1|NA
CAWSDKRGTGVQPQHF
TGTGCCTGGAGCGATAAAAGGGGGACAGGGGTTCAGCCCCAGCATTTT
>TRBV11-2|TRBJ1-2|NA|NA
CASSLAGLPYGYTF
TGTGCCAGCAGCTTGGCAGGACTGCCCTATGGCTACACCTTC
>TRBV7-9|TRBJ2-7|TRBD1|NA
CASSGWTGTGEQYF
TGTGCCAGCAGCGGATGGACAGGCACGGGCGAGCAGTACTTC
>TRBV28|TRBJ2-5|NA|NA
CASSPAEAIGTQYF
TGTGCCAGCAGTCCAGCCGAGGCGATTGGGACCCAGTACTTC
>TRBV27|TRBJ2-7|TRBD1|NA
CASSLGQVYEQYF
TGTGCCAGCAGCCTTGGACAGGTCTACGAGCAGTACTTC
>TRBV15|TRBJ2-7|TRBD2|NA
CATSRIGGTGTSGISYEQYF
TGTGCCACCAGCAGAATCGGGGGCACAGGGACTAGCGGGATCTCCTACGAGCAGTACTTC
>TRBV6-6|TRBJ2-2|NA|NA
CASTPEGITGELFF
TGTGCCAGCACCCCCGAAGGGATCACCGGGGAGCTGTTTTTT